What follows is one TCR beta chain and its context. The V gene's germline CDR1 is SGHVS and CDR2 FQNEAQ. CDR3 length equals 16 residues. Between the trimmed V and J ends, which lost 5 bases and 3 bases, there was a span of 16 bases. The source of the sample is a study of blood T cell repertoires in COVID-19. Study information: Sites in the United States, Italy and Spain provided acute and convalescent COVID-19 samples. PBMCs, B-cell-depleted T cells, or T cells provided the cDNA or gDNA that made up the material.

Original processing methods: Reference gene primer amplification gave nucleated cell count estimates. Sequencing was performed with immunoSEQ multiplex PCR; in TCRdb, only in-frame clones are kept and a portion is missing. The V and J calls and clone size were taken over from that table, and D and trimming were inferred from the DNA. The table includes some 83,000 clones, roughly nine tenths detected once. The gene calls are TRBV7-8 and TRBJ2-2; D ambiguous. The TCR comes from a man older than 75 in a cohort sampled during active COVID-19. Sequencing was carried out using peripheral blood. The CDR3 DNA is TGTGCCAGCAGCCGCCCCGGTGCCCTAGACACCGGGGAGCTGTTTTTT. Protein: CASSRPGALDTGELFF. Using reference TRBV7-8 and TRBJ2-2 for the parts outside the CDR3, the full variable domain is GAGVSQSPRYKVAKRGQDVALRCDPISGHVSLFWYQQALGQGPEFLTYFQNEAQLDKSGLPSDRFFAERPEGSVSTLKIQRTQQEDSAVYLCASSRPGALDTGELFFGEGSRLTVL.